This note documents a single T cell receptor (beta chain) sequence. It was with 60 Vbeta and 13 Jbeta primers that the PCR ran. Clones were read by immunoSEQ multiplex PCR, and TCRdb kept only the in-frame ones, dropping some. The data hold 80,000 to 100,000 clones, with 69% observed a single time. CDR1 and CDR2 from the germline V gene are SGHRS and YFSETQ. The V gene lost 0 bases and the J gene lost 5 bases, with 14 bases spanning the gap. There are 15 residues in the CDR3. The data were taken from a study of cytomegalovirus exposure and HLA in healthy donors. Sequencing was done on a sample of PBMCs. This receptor was taken from a female donor in good health and CMV-seronegative. The chain employs TRBV5-1 and TRBJ2-5; tentative D call: TRBD1 (6 bases). CDR3 protein: CASSLAGQLAETQYF. The DNA of the CDR3 is TGCGCCAGCAGCTTGGCCGGACAGTTGGCGGAGACCCAGTACTTC.